This is a list of T cell receptor beta chains from one sample in a study of shared clonotypes between healthy human individuals. The assay was immunoSEQ multiplex PCR, and TCRdb's table has in-frame clones only and misses some. Of about 2 million clones in the sample, 85% to 95% were seen once. Source material: naive CD4+ T cells sorted from blood. The receptors stem from a man aged 18 to 29 in good health. CDR3s include the opening cysteine and the closing phenylalanine or tryptophan. A D gene is named only where the DNA matches it firmly. Clone size is stated in some rows and not others, as once, few, many or a class when expanded.

len: 13; abundance: NA; d_gene: NA; j_gene: TRBJ2-7; v_gene: TRBV7-9; CDR3aa: CASRDTSSYEQYF; CDR3nt: TGTGCCAGCCGGGACACCAGCTCCTACGAGCAGTACTTC
len: 16; abundance: NA; d_gene: TRBD1; j_gene: TRBJ2-2; v_gene: TRBV7-9; CDR3aa: CASSPRGTGGTGELFF; CDR3nt: TGTGCCAGCAGCCCCAGAGGGACAGGGGGCACCGGGGAGCTGTTTTTT
len: 16; abundance: NA; d_gene: TRBD1; j_gene: TRBJ2-4; v_gene: TRBV5-1; CDR3aa: CASSRDRGRVENIQYF; CDR3nt: TGCGCCAGCAGCCGTGACAGGGGAAGGGTCGAAAACATTCAGTACTTC
len: 14; abundance: NA; d_gene: NA; j_gene: TRBJ2-7; v_gene: TRBV15; CDR3aa: CATSRDSGIYEQYF; CDR3nt: TGTGCCACCAGCAGAGATTCGGGGATTTACGAGCAGTACTTC
len: 15; abundance: NA; d_gene: NA; j_gene: TRBJ1-2; v_gene: TRBV5-4; CDR3aa: CASSLDPGANYGYTF; CDR3nt: TGTGCCAGCAGCTTGGACCCCGGGGCTAACTATGGCTACACCTTC
len: 10; abundance: NA; d_gene: NA; j_gene: TRBJ2-1; v_gene: TRBV29-1; CDR3aa: CSVGPTEQFF; CDR3nt: TGCAGCGTTGGGCCGACTGAGCAGTTCTTC
len: 16; abundance: NA; d_gene: TRBD1; j_gene: TRBJ1-2; v_gene: TRBV10-3; CDR3aa: CASRRTGGDSVPGYTF; CDR3nt: TGTGCCAGCCGCCGGACAGGGGGCGATTCAGTCCCTGGCTACACCTTC
len: 14; abundance: NA; d_gene: NA; j_gene: TRBJ1-3; v_gene: TRBV5-1; CDR3aa: CASSLDGTPNTIYF; CDR3nt: TGCGCCAGCAGCTTGGATGGGACACCTAACACCATATATTTT
len: 15; abundance: once; d_gene: TRBD1; j_gene: TRBJ2-1; v_gene: TRBV4-1; CDR3aa: CASRIQGSSYNEQFF; CDR3nt: TGCGCCAGCAGAATACAGGGGAGCTCCTACAATGAGCAGTTCTTC
len: 14; abundance: NA; d_gene: NA; j_gene: TRBJ1-2; v_gene: TRBV14; CDR3aa: CASSQDRQAYGYTF; CDR3nt: TGTGCCAGCAGCCAAGATAGGCAGGCCTATGGCTACACCTTC
len: 19; abundance: NA; d_gene: TRBD1; j_gene: TRBJ1-4; v_gene: TRBV5-6; CDR3aa: CASSSFGGQGAATNEKLFF; CDR3nt: TGTGCCAGCAGCTCCTTCGGGGGACAGGGGGCCGCAACTAATGAAAAACTGTTTTTT
len: 14; abundance: NA; d_gene: NA; j_gene: TRBJ2-1; v_gene: TRBV21-1; CDR3aa: CASSIAFSYNEQFF; CDR3nt: TGTGCCAGCAGCATTGCCTTCTCCTACAATGAGCAGTTCTTC
len: 17; abundance: NA; d_gene: NA; j_gene: TRBJ1-2; v_gene: TRBV6-1; CDR3aa: CASSEVLSGGGRRGYTF; CDR3nt: TGTGCCAGCAGTGAAGTATTATCTGGAGGGGGGCGACGGGGCTACACCTTC
len: 13; abundance: NA; d_gene: TRBD1; j_gene: TRBJ1-2; v_gene: TRBV30; CDR3aa: CAWKYRGNYGYTF; CDR3nt: TGTGCCTGGAAATACAGGGGGAACTATGGCTACACCTTC
len: 19; abundance: NA; d_gene: TRBD2; j_gene: TRBJ2-3; v_gene: TRBV10-1; CDR3aa: CASTGEEREDLTSTDTQYF; CDR3nt: TGCGCCAGCACTGGGGAGGAGCGGGAGGACCTAACTAGCACAGATACGCAGTATTTT
len: 14; abundance: NA; d_gene: NA; j_gene: TRBJ1-3; v_gene: TRBV10-2; CDR3aa: CASSSTASGNTIYF; CDR3nt: TGCGCCAGCAGTTCGACAGCCTCTGGAAACACCATATATTTT
len: 14; abundance: NA; d_gene: NA; j_gene: TRBJ1-5; v_gene: TRBV19; CDR3aa: CASSPEPSNQPQHF; CDR3nt: TGTGCCAGTAGTCCCGAGCCTAGCAATCAGCCCCAGCATTTT
len: 14; abundance: NA; d_gene: NA; j_gene: TRBJ2-7; v_gene: TRBV7-2; CDR3aa: CASSLAWSGNEQYF; CDR3nt: TGTGCCAGCAGCTTGGCGTGGTCCGGGAACGAGCAGTACTTC
len: 16; abundance: NA; d_gene: TRBD2; j_gene: TRBJ2-7; v_gene: TRBV7-8; CDR3aa: CASSYRLAGVLYEQYF; CDR3nt: TGTGCCAGCAGCTACAGACTAGCGGGAGTTCTGTACGAGCAGTACTTC
len: 15; abundance: NA; d_gene: NA; j_gene: TRBJ2-7; v_gene: TRBV5-6; CDR3aa: CASSYRARAFYEQYF; CDR3nt: TGTGCCAGCAGCTACAGGGCGAGGGCCTTCTACGAGCAGTACTTC
len: 13; abundance: NA; d_gene: NA; j_gene: TRBJ2-2; v_gene: TRBV5-1; CDR3aa: CASSYRYTGELFF; CDR3nt: TGCGCCAGCAGCTATAGGTACACCGGGGAGCTGTTTTTT
len: 16; abundance: NA; d_gene: NA; j_gene: TRBJ2-6; v_gene: TRBV9; CDR3aa: CASSVEPNSGANVLTF; CDR3nt: TGTGCCAGCAGCGTAGAACCCAACTCTGGGGCCAACGTCCTGACTTTC
len: 17; abundance: NA; d_gene: TRBD2; j_gene: TRBJ2-5; v_gene: TRBV6-1; CDR3aa: CASSEALRGGPGETQYF; CDR3nt: TGTGCCAGCAGTGAAGCGTTAAGGGGAGGGCCAGGAGAGACCCAGTACTTC
len: 14; abundance: NA; d_gene: TRBD1; j_gene: TRBJ1-2; v_gene: TRBV30; CDR3aa: CAWSEDRGVYGYTF; CDR3nt: TGTGCCTGGAGTGAGGACAGGGGAGTCTATGGCTACACCTTC
len: 15; abundance: NA; d_gene: NA; j_gene: TRBJ1-1; v_gene: TRBV14; CDR3aa: CASSRDSTGNTEAFF; CDR3nt: TGTGCCAGCAGCCGGGACTCTACGGGGAACACTGAAGCTTTCTTT
len: 14; abundance: NA; d_gene: NA; j_gene: TRBJ2-1; v_gene: TRBV7-9; CDR3aa: CASSLSFSYNEQFF; CDR3nt: TGTGCCAGCAGCTTAAGCTTCTCCTACAATGAGCAGTTCTTC
len: 13; abundance: NA; d_gene: TRBD1; j_gene: TRBJ1-1; v_gene: TRBV6-1; CDR3aa: CASSATGGTEAFF; CDR3nt: TGTGCCAGCAGTGCCACAGGGGGGACTGAAGCTTTCTTT
len: 14; abundance: once; d_gene: NA; j_gene: TRBJ2-1; v_gene: TRBV5-1; CDR3aa: CASSLEGSYNEQFF; CDR3nt: TGCGCCAGCAGCTTGGAGGGCTCCTACAATGAGCAGTTCTTC
len: 13; abundance: NA; d_gene: NA; j_gene: TRBJ1-4; v_gene: TRBV5-4; CDR3aa: CASSLRGDEKLFF; CDR3nt: TGTGCCAGCAGCTTGCGGGGGGATGAAAAACTGTTTTTT
len: 12; abundance: NA; d_gene: NA; j_gene: TRBJ2-7; v_gene: TRBV27; CDR3aa: CASKQGPYEQYF; CDR3nt: TGTGCCAGCAAGCAGGGCCCCTACGAGCAGTACTTC
len: 12; abundance: NA; d_gene: NA; j_gene: TRBJ1-2; v_gene: TRBV11-2; CDR3aa: CASSPGDYGYTF; CDR3nt: TGTGCCAGCAGCCCTGGTGACTATGGCTACACCTTC
len: 13; abundance: NA; d_gene: NA; j_gene: TRBJ2-2; v_gene: TRBV5-1; CDR3aa: CASSPEGTGELFF; CDR3nt: TGCGCCAGCAGCCCCGAAGGCACCGGGGAGCTGTTTTTT
len: 16; abundance: NA; d_gene: NA; j_gene: TRBJ1-3; v_gene: TRBV18; CDR3aa: CASSPTQGGSGNTIYF; CDR3nt: TGTGCCAGCTCACCCACACAGGGTGGATCTGGAAACACCATATATTTT
len: 15; abundance: NA; d_gene: NA; j_gene: TRBJ2-1; v_gene: TRBV2; CDR3aa: CASSVDREGYNEQFF; CDR3nt: TGTGCCAGCAGTGTAGACAGGGAGGGCTACAATGAGCAGTTCTTC
len: 12; abundance: NA; d_gene: NA; j_gene: TRBJ2-5; v_gene: TRBV29-1; CDR3aa: CSVAGAQETQYF; CDR3nt: TGCAGCGTTGCGGGGGCCCAAGAGACCCAGTACTTC
len: 15; abundance: NA; d_gene: NA; j_gene: TRBJ1-1; v_gene: TRBV11-2; CDR3aa: CASSLDAGANTEAFF; CDR3nt: TGTGCCAGCAGCTTAGACGCAGGGGCGAACACTGAAGCTTTCTTT
len: 15; abundance: NA; d_gene: TRBD1; j_gene: TRBJ2-5; v_gene: TRBV4-3; CDR3aa: CASSQGDRDQETQYF; CDR3nt: TGCGCCAGCAGCCAAGGGGACAGGGACCAAGAGACCCAGTACTTC
len: 16; abundance: NA; d_gene: TRBD2; j_gene: TRBJ2-7; v_gene: TRBV4-1; CDR3aa: CASSRATSGSQYEQYF; CDR3nt: TGCGCCAGCAGCCGGGCTACTAGCGGGAGTCAGTACGAGCAGTACTTC
len: 14; abundance: NA; d_gene: TRBD1; j_gene: TRBJ1-2; v_gene: TRBV6-5; CDR3aa: CASSTRTGTYGYTF; CDR3nt: TGTGCCAGCAGTACTAGGACAGGGACCTATGGCTACACCTTC
len: 16; abundance: NA; d_gene: NA; j_gene: TRBJ2-7; v_gene: TRBV7-2; CDR3aa: CASSLPAGGLPNEQYF; CDR3nt: TGTGCCAGCAGCTTACCCGCCGGGGGTTTGCCCAACGAGCAGTACTTC
len: 12; abundance: NA; d_gene: NA; j_gene: TRBJ1-1; v_gene: TRBV6-5; CDR3aa: CASRSGPTEAFF; CDR3nt: TGTGCCAGCAGGTCAGGCCCAACTGAAGCTTTCTTT